These T cell receptor beta chains were read from a single sample in a study of blood T cell repertoires in COVID-19. Assay: immunoSEQ multiplex PCR; the TCRdb copy retains only in-frame clones and omits some. The sample gives some 52,000 clones, roughly 87% of which show up once; 2.5% to 3.5% is in the top ten. The source material was peripheral blood. Source of these receptors: a human donor in a cohort sampled during active COVID-19. Each CDR3 is given with its conserved first and last residue. A D gene is named only where the DNA matches it firmly. Clone size, where shown, is once, few, many, or a class for clones that have expanded.

>TRBJ2-7|TRBV5-1|NA|NA
CASSRTGWGGSYEQYF
TGCGCCAGCAGCCGGACTGGGTGGGGAGGCTCCTACGAGCAGTACTTC
>TRBJ2-1|TRBV30|once|TRBD2
CAYASGSPHNEQFF
TGTGCCTACGCTAGCGGGAGTCCCCACAATGAGCAGTTCTTC
>TRBJ1-1|TRBV2|NA|NA
CASRAEANTEAFF
TGTGCCAGCAGGGCGGAGGCGAACACTGAAGCTTTCTTT
>TRBJ2-7|TRBV7-6|NA|TRBD2
CASSGGTPGLAYEQYF
TGTGCCAGCAGCGGGGGGACGCCGGGACTAGCCTACGAGCAGTACTTC
>TRBJ2-1|TRBV6-5|NA|NA
CASSFVSVSSYNEQFF
TGTGCCAGCAGTTTCGTCAGCGTCAGCTCCTACAATGAGCAGTTCTTC
>TRBJ1-6|TRBV5-4|NA|NA
CASSYGRPGYNSPLHF
TGTGCCAGCAGCTACGGCCGTCCGGGGTATAATTCACCCCTCCACTTT
>TRBJ2-7|TRBV6-5|NA|NA
CATSGSMVYEQYF
TGTGCCACCTCCGGGAGTATGGTCTACGAGCAGTACTTC
>TRBJ1-1|TRBV4-2|NA|NA
CASSPNWGGKNTEAFF
TGTGCCAGCAGCCCGAACTGGGGGGGAAAGAACACTGAAGCTTTCTTT
>TRBJ2-7|TRBV28|NA|TRBD2
CASSTRSTSGRAEQYF
TGTGCCAGCAGTACCCGGAGTACCAGCGGGAGAGCCGAGCAGTACTTC
>TRBJ1-3|TRBV18|NA|NA
CASSPLFGQSSGNTIYF
TGTGCCAGCTCACCCCTGTTTGGACAGAGCTCTGGAAACACCATATATTTT
>TRBJ1-1|TRBV9|NA|NA
CASSDTDGRGFAEAFF
TGTGCCAGCAGCGATACGGACGGTCGAGGGTTTGCTGAAGCTTTCTTT
>TRBJ1-1|TRBV7-6|NA|TRBD1
CASSTRAGGQNTEAFF
TGTGCCAGCAGCACCCGGGCAGGGGGTCAGAACACTGAAGCTTTCTTT
>TRBJ2-5|TRBV3-1/TRBV3-2|NA|NA
CASSQGRETQYF
TGTGCCAGCAGCCAAGGGCGGGAGACCCAGTACTTC
>TRBJ2-1|TRBV5-1|NA|NA
CASSSATRVYNEQFF
TGCGCCAGCAGTTCAGCGACTAGAGTCTACAATGAGCAGTTCTTC
>TRBJ2-5|TRBV10-3|NA|TRBD1
CAISEFIGTGGQETQYF
TGTGCCATCAGTGAGTTCATAGGGACAGGGGGTCAGGAGACCCAGTACTTC
>TRBJ2-5|TRBV19|NA|NA
CASSQQQETQYF
TGTGCCAGTAGTCAACAGCAAGAGACCCAGTACTTC
>TRBJ2-1|TRBV6-2/TRBV6-3|NA|TRBD2
CASSRGGVKKVF
TGTGCCAGCAGCCGCGGGGGAGTAAAGAAGGTCTTC
>TRBJ2-2|TRBV6-2/TRBV6-3|NA|NA
CASSYHSNTGELFF
TGTGCCAGCAGTTACCACTCTAACACCGGGGAGCTGTTTTTT
>TRBJ2-3|TRBV11-2|NA|NA
CASSLVKWAMSDTQYF
TGTGCCAGCAGCTTAGTGAAATGGGCCATGTCAGATACGCAGTATTTT
>TRBJ2-1|TRBV5-6|NA|NA
CASSFRGTNYNEQFF
TGTGCCAGCAGCTTTCGCGGGACGAACTACAATGAGCAGTTCTTC
>TRBJ1-5|TRBV24-1|NA|TRBD1
CATSETGQGGQPQHF
TGTGCCACCAGTGAGACTGGACAGGGCGGTCAGCCCCAGCATTTT
>TRBJ1-1|TRBV5-1|NA|NA
CASSLEPVTNTEAFF
TGCGCCAGCAGCTTGGAGCCCGTCACGAACACTGAAGCTTTCTTT
>TRBJ1-1|TRBV2|NA|NA
CASSEARSVAEAFF
TGTGCCAGCAGTGAAGCGCGGAGTGTCGCTGAAGCTTTCTTT
>TRBJ2-1|TRBV27|NA|TRBD1
CASKKGQDYNEQFF
TGTGCCAGCAAAAAGGGACAGGACTACAATGAGCAGTTCTTC